A single sample is the source of the 23 T cell receptor beta chains below, sequenced in a study of cytomegalovirus exposure and HLA in healthy donors. PCR employed 60 Vbeta and 13 Jbeta primers. TCRdb keeps only in-frame clones here, not all; method: immunoSEQ multiplex PCR. This table holds about 86,000 clones, roughly three quarters found once. The specimen was PBMCs. The receptors here all came from a middle-aged woman in good health and CMV-seropositive.

V and J are TRBV6-1 and TRBJ2-1, with TRBD2 identical over 11 bases. This CDR3 is 15 amino acids long. V shed 6 bases and J 6 bases; nucleotides not matched to a gene: 7. Germline V lookup: CDR1 MNHNS, CDR2 SASEGT. As DNA, the CDR3 is TGTGCCAGCAGGACTTCTAGCGGGGGGTCCAATGAGCAGTTCTTC. This codes for CASRTSSGGSNEQFF.

The chain links TRBV9 to TRBJ1-3; 8 nucleotides line up with TRBD1. Looked up from germline, CDR1 is SGDLS and CDR2 is YYNGEE. The V and J ends lost 4 bases and 2 bases, in that order; junction bases with no gene match: 8. The CDR3 consists of 16 residues. The CDR3 loop is CASSLNRGSTGNTIYF. The CDR3 nucleotides read TGTGCCAGCAGCTTGAACAGGGGGAGTACTGGAAACACCATATATTTT. The full variable domain, its missing parts supplied by reference TRBV9 and TRBJ1-3, is DSGVTQTPKHLITATGQRVTLRCSPRSGDLSVYWYQQSLDQGLQFLIQYYNGEERAKGNILERFSAQQFPDLHSELNLSSLELGDSALYFCASSLNRGSTGNTIYFGEGSWLTVV.

The chain uses TRBV5-5 and TRBJ2-1, with a weak D call TRBD2 (6 bases). With 1 base removed from V and 10 bases from J, the gap between germline ends came to 15 bases. Germline CDR1 is SGHKS and CDR2 is YYEKEE (reference sequence). This CDR3 contains 14 residues. CDR3 in amino acids: CASSLFILGGEQFF. The DNA for the CDR3 is TGTGCCAGCAGCTTGTTTATTTTGGGAGGCGAGCAGTTCTTC.

The V call is TRBV7-9, the J call TRBJ2-4, with TRBD1 matching 9 bases. The germline V gene encodes CDR1 SEHNR and CDR2 FQNEAQ (reference sequence). V trimming: 6 bases; J trimming: 1 base; junction bases outside the gene matches: 4. This CDR3 has 15 residues. The CDR3 spells CASRDGQGAKNIQYF. For the CDR3, the DNA is TGTGCCAGCAGGGACGGACAGGGGGCCAAAAACATTCAGTACTTC.

The V and J genes are TRBV7-9 and TRBJ1-6; D call uncertain. The CDR3 runs to 16 residues. Germline assignment: CDR1 SEHNR and CDR2 FQNEAQ (reference sequence). V was pared by 5 bases and J by 0 bases, with 11 bases between. The CDR3 sequence is CASSPHRDSYNSPLHF. CDR3 DNA: TGTGCCAGCAGCCCCCATCGGGACTCCTATAATTCACCCCTCCACTTT.

The chain links TRBV11-3 to TRBJ2-6, with D perhaps TRBD2 (5 bases). Germline-derived CDR1 and CDR2 are SGHNT and YENEEA. The CDR3 loop spans 15 amino acids. V was shortened by 4 bases and J by 3 bases, with 10 bases between the two germline ends. CDR3 region: CASSSGLHGANVLTF. In nucleotides, the CDR3 is TGTGCCAGCAGCTCCGGACTTCATGGGGCCAACGTCCTGACTTTC.

V is TRBV5-1 and J is TRBJ2-1; D is perhaps TRBD2 (5 bases). Trimming removed 0 bases at V and 8 bases at J, with 12 bases between. This CDR3 contains 14 residues. CDR1 and CDR2 from the germline V gene are SGHRS and YFSETQ. The CDR3 DNA reads as TGCGCCAGCAGCTTGGGATTCCCCGGGGATGAGCAGTTCTTC. Translating gives CASSLGFPGDEQFF.

This chain links TRBV2 with TRBJ2-7, with 11 bases lining up with TRBD1. Germline CDR1 is SNHLY and CDR2 is FYNNEI. The V and J ends lost 6 bases and 2 bases, in that order; junction bases with no gene match: 3. The CDR3 covers 14 residues. Written as DNA, the CDR3 is TGTGCCAGCAGCGCGGGACAGGGGGCCTACGAGCAGTACTTC. Translating it yields CASSAGQGAYEQYF.

The chain combines TRBV9 with TRBJ2-6; D unclear. Trimming took off 0 bases at V and 0 bases at J, with 7 bases between the two ends. The CDR3 extends over 16 amino acids. Germline V gives CDR1 SGDLS, CDR2 YYNGEE. The chain's CDR3 is CASSVADNSGANVLTF. The CDR3 DNA is TGTGCCAGCAGCGTAGCCGACAACTCTGGGGCCAACGTCCTGACTTTC.

The V gene is TRBV7-9, the J gene TRBJ2-3; D is uncertain. CDR3 length: 15 residues. CDR1 and CDR2 from the germline V gene are SEHNR and FQNEAQ (reference sequence). V lost 5 bases and J lost 0, with 12 bases in between. CDR3 in DNA: TGTGCCAGCAGCCTGACACAAACTAGCACAGATACGCAGTATTTT. This gives the protein CASSLTQTSTDTQYF. Full variable domain (missing parts from reference TRBV7-9 and TRBJ2-3): DTGVSQNPRHKITKRGQNVTFRCDPISEHNRLYWYRQTLGQGPEFLTYFQNEAQLEKSRLLSDRFSAERPKGSFSTLEIQRTEQGDSAMYLCASSLTQTSTDTQYFGPGTRLTVL.

This clone was recorded a few times. The rearrangement joins TRBV27 to TRBJ1-2; D perhaps matches TRBD1 (5 bases). CDR3 length: 14 amino acids. In germline, CDR1 is MNHEY, CDR2 SMNVEV (reference sequence). V lost 3 bases and J 3 bases, leaving 11 bases between the germline ends. The CDR3 reads CASSFFGGDYGYTF. The CDR3 DNA sequence: TGTGCCAGCAGTTTTTTTGGAGGGGACTATGGCTACACCTTC.

J is TRBJ2-7 and V is TRBV7-2, with TRBD1 matching over 9 bases. CDR3 length: 17 amino acids. V gave up 3 bases and J gave up 4 bases; unmatched junction bases: 13. Looked up from germline, CDR1 is SGHTA and CDR2 is FQGNSA. The CDR3 DNA is TGTGCCAGCAGCTTTTCCCCGTACCGGGACAGGGCGTACGAGCAGTACTTC. This sequence encodes CASSFSPYRDRAYEQYF.

The J gene is TRBJ1-2, the V gene TRBV10-2, with D perhaps TRBD1 (6 bases). The CDR3 is made up of 13 amino acids. V was trimmed by 3 bases and J by 6 bases, leaving 11 bases between them. Germline V gene sequence: CDR1 WSHSY, CDR2 SAAADI. The CDR3 loop reads CASSDEGENGYTF. DNA of the CDR3: TGCGCCAGCAGTGATGAGGGGGAGAATGGCTACACCTTC.

The chain recombines TRBV11-1 with TRBJ1-2; 8 nucleotides line up with TRBD1. J gave up 8 bases and V 4 bases, and 15 bases lay outside the gene matches. Per the germline V gene, CDR1 is SGHAT and CDR2 is FQDESV (reference sequence). The CDR3 runs 16 residues. CDR3 residues: CASSSSFRTGSGGYTF. DNA of the CDR3: TGTGCCAGCAGCTCCTCATTCCGGACAGGGTCGGGCGGCTACACCTTC.

V gene TRBV11-3 combines with J gene TRBJ2-1, with D perhaps TRBD1 (5 bases). The CDR3 consists of 12 residues. Germline CDR1 is SGHNT and CDR2 is YENEEA. V gave up 3 bases and J gave up 7 bases, with 7 bases separating them. Here the CDR3 reads CASSLDNNEQFF. The CDR3 bases are TGTGCCAGCAGCTTGGACAATAATGAGCAGTTCTTC.

The CDR3 sequence is CASSSSGAYNEQFF. The CDR3 DNA follows: TGTGCCAGCAGTTCTAGCGGGGCCTACAATGAGCAGTTCTTC. The V and J genes are TRBV6-1 and TRBJ2-1; 9 bases are a match to TRBD2. This CDR3 has 14 residues. V shed 5 bases, J shed 2 bases, and the junction held 1 base outside the gene matches. The germline CDR1 and CDR2 sequences are MNHNS and SASEGT.

The rearrangement uses TRBV15 and TRBJ2-1, with D possibly TRBD1 on 5 matching bases. The CDR3 has 13 residues. The germline V gene has CDR1 LNHNV and CDR2 YYDKDF (reference sequence). V was pared by 5 bases and J by 4 bases, with 9 bases between. CDR3: CATSLTGYNEQFF. DNA of the CDR3: TGTGCCACCAGCCTCACAGGTTACAATGAGCAGTTCTTC.

As to this clone: The germline gene is not matched at one end of the junction; a read error may be the cause. The V gene is TRBV6-5, the J gene TRBJ1-4; a possible D gene is TRBD1 (6 bases). CDR1 and CDR2 (germline): MNHEY, SVGAGI. There are 12 residues in the CDR3. CDR3 coding DNA: TGTGCCAGCAGTTCCAGGGGAGTGAAACTGGTTTTT. As protein: CASSSRGVKLVF.

Concerning this clone itself: Given the absence of the conserved phenylalanine or tryptophan at the CDR3 end, a read error is likely. This chain links TRBV9 with TRBJ1-2; 11 bases are shared with TRBD1. Looked up from germline, CDR1 is SGDLS and CDR2 is YYNGEE. J lost 4 bases, V lost 4 bases, and 9 bases had no gene match. The CDR3 length is 16 residues. CDR3 coding DNA: TGTGCCAGCAGCCCCGGACAGGGGGCCACTACCTATGGCTACACCCTC. It codes for CASSPGQGATTYGYTL.

The chain employs TRBV28 and TRBJ1-2, with unresolved D. Germline-derived CDR1 and CDR2 are MDHEN and SYDVKM. CDR3 size: 13 residues. The V and J ends lost 3 bases and 4 bases respectively, with 9 bases between them. The chain's CDR3 is CASSFGEVYGYTF. The CDR3 nucleotides are TGTGCCAGCAGTTTCGGAGAGGTCTATGGCTACACCTTC.

The CDR3 loop reads CATSRDRRREQYF. In DNA form, the CDR3 reads TGTGCCACCAGCAGAGATAGGCGGCGCGAGCAGTACTTC. The chain combines TRBV15 with TRBJ2-7; D gene uncertain. Trimming cost V 0 bases and J 6 bases, with 9 bases left between them. This CDR3 comprises 13 residues. Germline V lookup: CDR1 LNHNV, CDR2 YYDKDF (reference sequence). The full variable domain, completed using reference TRBV15 and TRBJ2-7, is DAMVIQNPRYQVTQFGKPVTLSCSQTLNHNVMYWYQQKSSQAPKLLFHYYDKDFNNEADTPDNFQSRRPNTSFCFLDIRSPGLGDTAMYLCATSRDRRREQYFGPGTRLTVT.

V usage is TRBV6-1 and J usage is TRBJ2-7, with 7 bases aligning to TRBD2. V was clipped by 0 bases and J by 1 base; unmatched bases: 15. Germline V gene data show CDR1 as MNHNS and CDR2 as SASEGT. The CDR3 consists of 19 residues. The CDR3 spells CASSEARPGEGRKSYEQYF. In nucleotides, the CDR3 is TGTGCCAGCAGTGAAGCGCGGCCGGGGGAGGGCAGGAAGTCCTACGAGCAGTACTTC.

J is TRBJ1-2 and V is TRBV14; D is uncertain. V gave up 1 base and J gave up 3 bases, with 12 bases separating them. CDR3 length equals 15 residues. Per the germline V gene, CDR1 is SGHDN and CDR2 is FVKESK. CDR3 sequence reads: CASSQGIKGDYGYTF. The CDR3 region has the DNA TGTGCCAGCAGCCAAGGGATAAAGGGAGACTATGGCTACACCTTC.